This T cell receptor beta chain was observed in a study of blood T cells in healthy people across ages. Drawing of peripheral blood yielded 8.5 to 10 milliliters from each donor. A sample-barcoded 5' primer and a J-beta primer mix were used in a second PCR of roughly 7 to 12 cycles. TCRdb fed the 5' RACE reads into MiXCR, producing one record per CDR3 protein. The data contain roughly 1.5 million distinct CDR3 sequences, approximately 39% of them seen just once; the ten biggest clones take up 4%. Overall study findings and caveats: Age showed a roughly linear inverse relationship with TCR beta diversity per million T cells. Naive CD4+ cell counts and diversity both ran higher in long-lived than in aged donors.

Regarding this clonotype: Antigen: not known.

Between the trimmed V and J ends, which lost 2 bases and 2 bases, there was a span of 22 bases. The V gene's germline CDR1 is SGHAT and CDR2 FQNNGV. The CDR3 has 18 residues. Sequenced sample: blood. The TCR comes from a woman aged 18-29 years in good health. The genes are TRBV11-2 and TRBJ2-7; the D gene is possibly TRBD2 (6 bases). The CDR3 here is CASSLLGTGGAGTYEQYF. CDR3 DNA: TGTGCCAGCAGCTTATTAGGGACTGGCGGAGCCGGAACCTACGAGCAGTACTTC.